This T cell receptor beta chain is from a study of cytomegalovirus exposure and HLA in healthy donors. The PCR was carried out with 60 Vbeta primers and 13 Jbeta primers. The table came from immunoSEQ multiplex PCR; TCRdb's copy has only in-frame clones and leaves some out. The data hold approximately 73,000 clones, with 65% to 85% observed a single time. Germline-derived CDR1 and CDR2 are KGHSH and LQKENI. The CDR3 loop spans 15 amino acids. The V end lost 6 bases, the J end lost 1 base, and 13 bases lay between the germline ends. The source of this sequence is a woman between 40 and 50 years old in good health and CMV-seropositive. Sequenced: PBMCs. J is TRBJ2-1 and V is TRBV18; D might be TRBD2 (7 bases). The CDR3: CASSRGGESYNEQFF. The CDR3 DNA follows: TGTGCCAGCTCTCGAGGGGGGGAATCCTACAATGAGCAGTTCTTC.